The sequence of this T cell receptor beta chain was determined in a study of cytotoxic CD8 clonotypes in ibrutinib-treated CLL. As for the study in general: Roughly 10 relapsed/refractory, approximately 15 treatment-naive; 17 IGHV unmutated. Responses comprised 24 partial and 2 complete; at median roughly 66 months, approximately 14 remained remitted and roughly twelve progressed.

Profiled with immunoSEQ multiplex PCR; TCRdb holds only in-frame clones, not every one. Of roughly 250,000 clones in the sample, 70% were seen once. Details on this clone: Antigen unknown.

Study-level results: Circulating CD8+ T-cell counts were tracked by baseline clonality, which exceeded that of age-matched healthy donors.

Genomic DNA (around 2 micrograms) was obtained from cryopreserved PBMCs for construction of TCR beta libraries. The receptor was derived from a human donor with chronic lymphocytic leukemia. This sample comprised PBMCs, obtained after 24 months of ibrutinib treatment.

The CDR3 coding sequence is TGTGCCAGCAGGCCCCCTAAGGGCCCCTATGGCTACACCTTC. This codes for CASRPPKGPYGYTF. The V gene is TRBV25-1, the J gene TRBJ1-2; no firm D call. The CDR3 sequence is 14 residues long. CDR1 is MGHDK and CDR2 is SYGVNS in the germline V gene. V was shortened by 6 bases and J by 4 bases, with 15 bases between the two germline ends.